This TCR beta chain is from a study of T cells after yellow fever vaccination. Trimming shortened V by 0 bases and J by 13 bases, and 18 bases separated the two germline ends. The CDR3 totals 15 residues. Germline CDR1 and CDR2: LGHNA and YSLEER. One entry per CDR3 protein results from TCRdb running MiXCR on the 5' RACE reads. The sample yields hundreds of thousands of distinct CDR3 sequences, roughly a sixth seen once. The receptor's source is a man younger than 30 who received the YFV17D yellow fever vaccine. Sequencing used PBMCs, obtained around 5 days after the first yellow fever vaccination. J is TRBJ1-4 and V is TRBV4-3; D possibly corresponds to TRBD1 (5 bases). CDR3 nucleotides: TGCGCCAGCAGCCAAGATGGACTGATCCCGGGGGGACTGTTTTTT. It encodes CASSQDGLIPGGLFF.